This TCR beta chain derives from a study of blood T cell repertoires in COVID-19. Study-wide context: The United States, Italy and Spain provided the acute and convalescent COVID-19 samples.

TCRdb's copy holds only in-frame clones and misses some; the assay was immunoSEQ multiplex PCR. Of roughly 150,000 clones in the sample, about 80% were seen once. What was sequenced was peripheral blood. The origin of this receptor is a man in his 60s with acute or convalescent COVID-19.

CDR3 nucleotide sequence: TGTGCCAGCAGCTTAGCCCGAACAGGGTCCGGAAACACCATATATTTT. Translating it yields CASSLARTGSGNTIYF. This chain uses TRBV7-2 with TRBJ1-3; D may be TRBD1 (6 bases). Germline V gene data show CDR1 as SGHTA and CDR2 as FQGNSA. V lost 0 bases, J lost 4 bases, and 13 bases lay in between. This CDR3 region has 16 residues. Using reference TRBV7-2 and TRBJ1-3 for the parts outside the CDR3, the full variable domain is GAGVSQSPSNKVTEKGKDVELRCDPISGHTALYWYRQSLGQGLEFLIYFQGNSAPDKSGLPSDRFSAERTGGSVSTLTIQRTQQEDSAVYLCASSLARTGSGNTIYFGEGSWLTVV.